The 29 T cell receptor beta chains listed next were all sequenced from one sample in a study of CD8+ T cells in alopecia areata. It was cDNA, reverse transcribed from extracted RNA, that served as the sequencing template. TCRdb's copy holds only in-frame clones and misses some; the assay was immunoSEQ multiplex PCR. The sample shows approximately 140,000 clones, around 86% of them seen only once. This specimen was CD8+ T cells sorted from blood, taken at week 0. The receptors were sampled from a human donor with alopecia areata.

The J gene is TRBJ2-3, the V gene TRBV7-3; 11 positions agree with TRBD2. The V and J ends lost 2 bases and 2 bases, in that order; junction bases with no gene match: 6. The CDR3 sequence is 17 residues long. Germline lookup yields CDR1 SGHTA and CDR2 FQGTGA. The CDR3 protein is CASSLGLAGGSTDTQYF. The CDR3, as DNA: TGTGCCAGCAGCTTAGGGCTAGCGGGGGGATCCACAGATACGCAGTATTTT.

The rearrangement uses TRBV5-6 and TRBJ1-5; D might be TRBD1 (6 bases). Per the germline V gene, CDR1 is SGHDT and CDR2 is YYEEEE. This CDR3 spans 14 amino acids. V gave up 4 bases and J gave up 4 bases, with 12 bases separating them. The CDR3 region is CASSELTGNQPQHF. CDR3 DNA sequence: TGTGCCAGCAGCGAACTGACAGGTAATCAGCCCCAGCATTTT.

This sequence joins TRBV29-1 and TRBJ2-7; a weak D match, TRBD1 (5 bases). V lost 4 bases, J lost 2 bases, and 12 bases lay in between. The CDR3 spans 13 residues. Germline V gene data show CDR1 as SQVTM and CDR2 as ANQGSEA. The CDR3 DNA reads as TGCAGCGTTGTTGAGACAGACACCTACGAGCAGTACTTC. This codes for CSVVETDTYEQYF.

The V gene is TRBV7-8, the J gene TRBJ2-7; the match to TRBD2 covers 14 bases. The CDR3 is made up of 17 amino acids. Germline V CDR1 and CDR2: SGHVS, FQNEAQ. V shed 4 bases, J shed 3 bases, and the junction held 8 bases outside the gene matches. DNA for the CDR3: TGTGCCAGCAGCTCGAGACCGGGACTAGCGGGAGTCTACGAGCAGTACTTC. Its protein product is CASSSRPGLAGVYEQYF. The full variable domain, in which reference TRBV7-8 and TRBJ2-7 provide the parts outside the CDR3, is GAGVSQSPRYKVAKRGQDVALRCDPISGHVSLFWYQQALGQGPEFLTYFQNEAQLDKSGLPSDRFFAERPEGSVSTLKIQRTQQEDSAVYLCASSSRPGLAGVYEQYFGPGTRLTVT.

The chain links TRBV29-1 to TRBJ2-7; D not resolved. Germline V gives CDR1 SQVTM, CDR2 ANQGSEA. V was shortened by 5 bases and J by 7 bases, with 27 bases between the two germline ends. The CDR3 consists of 16 residues. The CDR3 DNA is TGCAGCGTTACGGGTGTTCCTTCCTACGACCTATGGGAGCAGTACTTC. This gives the protein CSVTGVPSYDLWEQYF.

With respect to this clone: Other DNA sequences of this sample code for an identical CDR3. The J gene is TRBJ2-7, the V gene TRBV27; D uncertain. Germline V gene sequence: CDR1 MNHEY, CDR2 SMNVEV (reference sequence). There are 14 residues in the CDR3. V lost 3 bases and J 0 bases, leaving 9 bases between the germline ends. CDR3 bases: TGTGCCAGCAGTTTGACGCCGAGCTCCTACGAGCAGTACTTC. Its translation is CASSLTPSSYEQYF.

The chain carries TRBV7-9 and TRBJ2-1; 9 nucleotides align to TRBD2. Germline CDR1 is SEHNR and CDR2 is FQNEAQ (reference sequence). Trimming took 5 bases from V and 8 from J; bases not matched to a gene: 10. CDR3 size: 15 residues. CDR3 residues: CASSELAGYLDEQFF. The CDR3 bases are TGTGCCAGCAGCGAACTAGCGGGTTACTTGGATGAGCAGTTCTTC.

About this clone: Mismatch with germline at one junction end may stem from a read error. The chain joins TRBV19 to TRBJ2-1; TRBD2 aligns across 11 bases. Germline CDR1 reads LNHDA; CDR2 reads SQIVND (reference sequence). This CDR3 is built from 15 residues. In DNA form, the CDR3 reads TGTGCCAGTAGAATAGCGGGAGGGTCCTACAATGAGCAGTTCTTC. This translates into CASRIAGGSYNEQFF.

The chain links TRBV29-1 to TRBJ1-5, with 8 nucleotides matching TRBD1. CDR1 is SQVTM, CDR2 ANQGSEA, per germline. The CDR3 is 16 residues long. Losses at the gene ends were 3 bases for V and 2 bases for J; bases not matched to a gene: 9. The CDR3 loop reads CSVDGQGGGGNQPQHF. The CDR3 DNA sequence: TGCAGCGTTGATGGACAGGGAGGTGGTGGCAATCAGCCCCAGCATTTT.

CDR3: CASSLWSSGGYEQYF. The CDR3 coding sequence is TGTGCCAGCAGTTTATGGTCTAGCGGAGGCTACGAGCAGTACTTC. This sequence joins TRBV27 and TRBJ2-7; TRBD2 matches at 7 bases. Germline loops: CDR1 MNHEY, CDR2 SMNVEV (reference sequence). The CDR3 contains 15 residues. The trim removed 1 base at V and 3 bases at J, leaving 6 bases unmatched.

This clone appeared a single time. This CDR3 is CAWSREGSQPQHF. CDR3 in DNA: TGTGCCTGGAGCCGGGAGGGCAGTCAGCCCCAGCATTTT. V gene TRBV30 combines with J gene TRBJ1-5, with unresolved D. This CDR3 has 13 residues. Germline-derived CDR1 and CDR2 are GTSNPN and SVGIG (reference sequence). V lost 3 bases and J 6 bases, leaving 12 bases between the germline ends.

This clone has only one observation. J is TRBJ2-3 and V is TRBV11-2; D call uncertain. Per the germline V gene, CDR1 is SGHAT and CDR2 is FQNNGV. V was shortened by 5 bases and J by 3 bases, with 3 bases between the two germline ends. The CDR3 covers 11 residues. This chain's CDR3 is CASSTTDTQYF. The CDR3 nucleotides are TGTGCCAGCAGCACAACAGATACGCAGTATTTT.

The chain carries TRBV29-1 and TRBJ2-2, with TRBD1 as a possible D gene (5 bases). The CDR3 covers 15 residues. The germline V gene encodes CDR1 SQVTM and CDR2 ANQGSEA. Trimming removed 2 bases at V and 3 bases at J, with 13 bases between. The CDR3 sequence: CSVESRVGYTGELFF. The CDR3 DNA sequence: TGCAGCGTTGAATCCAGGGTGGGTTACACCGGGGAGCTGTTTTTT.

This clone was observed once. The V call is TRBV29-1, the J call TRBJ2-1; the D gene is possibly TRBD2 (5 bases). Germline V gives CDR1 SQVTM, CDR2 ANQGSEA. V shed 2 bases and J shed 6 bases, with 11 bases lying between them. The CDR3 has 13 amino acids. CDR3 sequence: CSVERLTTNEQFF. The CDR3 nucleotides are TGCAGCGTTGAAAGACTAACGACCAATGAGCAGTTCTTC.

V gene TRBV19 combines with J gene TRBJ1-2; 8 bases are a match to TRBD1. The germline CDR1 and CDR2 sequences are LNHDA and SQIVND (reference sequence). V lost 8 bases and J lost 1; bases outside the gene matches: 9. The CDR3 length is 15 residues. The CDR3 loop is CASYGQGEVNYGYTF. The CDR3 DNA follows: TGTGCCAGTTACGGACAGGGTGAAGTTAACTATGGCTACACCTTC.

This clone was detected a few times. The rearrangement links TRBV7-2 to TRBJ2-3; 12 nucleotides align to TRBD2. Trimming cost V 8 bases and J 4 bases; bases outside gene matches: 4. Germline assignment: CDR1 SGHTA and CDR2 FQGNSA. This CDR3 is 14 amino acids long. CDR3 in amino acids: CASLAGGPPDTQYF. CDR3 sequence (DNA): TGTGCCAGCCTAGCGGGAGGGCCTCCAGATACGCAGTATTTT.

The chain has TRBV19 and TRBJ2-5, with 9 nucleotides matching TRBD2. V dropped 8 bases and J dropped 2; count of bases not matched to a gene: 9. CDR3 length: 15 residues. Germline CDR1 LNHDA, CDR2 SQIVND (reference sequence). The CDR3 DNA reads TGTGCCAGTCGGAATAGCGGGAGAGGACAAGAGACCCAGTACTTC. This translates into CASRNSGRGQETQYF.

This clone came up a few times. CDR3 coding DNA: TGTGCCAGCAGCTTAATATCAGACCCTACCATGGGAGCCAAAAACATTCAGTACTTC. This codes for CASSLISDPTMGAKNIQYF. The J gene is TRBJ2-4, the V gene TRBV5-4, with D uncertain. The germline V gene has CDR1 SGHNT and CDR2 YYREEE (reference sequence). The CDR3 spans 19 residues. Trimming took 2 bases from V and 0 from J, leaving 21 bases between them. Filled out from reference TRBV5-4 and TRBJ2-4, the complete variable domain reads ETGVTQSPTHLIKTRGQQVTLRCSSQSGHNTVSWYQQALGQGPQFIFQYYREEENGRGNFPPRFSGLQFPNYSSELNVNALELDDSALYLCASSLISDPTMGAKNIQYFGAGTRLSVL.

The chain links TRBV6-6 to TRBJ1-2, with D hard to call. Germline-derived CDR1 and CDR2 are MNHNY and SVGAGI (reference sequence). The length of the CDR3 is 12 residues. The V and J ends lost 6 bases and 4 bases respectively, with 9 bases between them. The CDR3 region is CASSTVSYGYTF. DNA of the CDR3: TGTGCCAGCAGCACAGTGAGCTATGGCTACACCTTC.

The J gene is TRBJ2-3, the V gene TRBV30; the match to TRBD1 covers 7 bases. The CDR3 runs to 12 residues. Germline CDR1 and CDR2: GTSNPN and SVGIG (reference sequence). The V gene end was trimmed by 5 bases and the J gene end by 1 base; junction bases not matched to a gene: 0. The CDR3 nucleotides are TGTGCCTGGCAGGGGGGCACAGATACGCAGTATTTT. This translates into CAWQGGTDTQYF.

This clone was seen only a few times. This chain connects TRBV7-9 to TRBJ2-2, with TRBD1 matching 9 bases. The CDR3 has 15 amino acids. After removal of 4 bases from V and 7 bases from J, the junction contained 7 bases not matched to a gene. CDR1 is SEHNR, CDR2 FQNEAQ, per germline (reference sequence). Written as DNA, the CDR3 is TGTGCCAGCAGCTCCGGGACAGGGATTGGCGGGGAGCTGTTTTTT. It is translated as CASSSGTGIGGELFF.

V usage is TRBV29-1 and J usage is TRBJ2-3, with D perhaps matching TRBD1 (5 bases). V lost 2 bases to trimming and J lost 4 bases, with 7 bases between them. Germline CDR1 SQVTM, CDR2 ANQGSEA. The CDR3 totals 12 residues. The CDR3: CSVEQGSDTQYF. The CDR3 region has the DNA TGCAGCGTTGAACAGGGATCAGATACGCAGTATTTT.

The chain has TRBV7-9 and TRBJ2-7; D possibly matches TRBD1 or TRBD2 (5 bases each). The CDR3 is made up of 14 amino acids. CDR1 and CDR2 from the germline V gene are SEHNR and FQNEAQ (reference sequence). The germline V and J ends were trimmed by 5 bases and 2 bases, with 13 bases remaining between them. This chain's CDR3 is CASSPGAEAYEQYF. The CDR3, as DNA: TGTGCCAGCAGCCCTGGGGCGGAGGCCTACGAGCAGTACTTC.

The V gene is TRBV11-2, the J gene TRBJ2-2; 8 bases agree with TRBD1. The germline CDR1 and CDR2 sequences are SGHAT and FQNNGV. The CDR3 has 18 amino acids. V lost 3 bases to trimming and J lost 7 bases; unmatched junction nucleotides: 16. The CDR3 here is CASSLSELGRGHGGELFF. In nucleotides, the CDR3 is TGTGCCAGCAGCTTGTCGGAGCTCGGCAGGGGGCATGGCGGGGAGCTGTTTTTT.

The gene calls are TRBV4-1 and TRBJ2-1; D is possibly TRBD2 (6 bases). Germline V gives CDR1 MGHRA, CDR2 YSYEKL. The V gene lost 4 bases and the J gene lost 6 bases, with 22 bases spanning the gap. There are 17 residues in the CDR3. CDR3 sequence: CASSPPPGEFMSNEQFF. CDR3 nucleotides: TGCGCCAGCAGCCCACCCCCGGGGGAGTTCATGAGCAATGAGCAGTTCTTC.

The J gene is TRBJ2-1, the V gene TRBV27, with 10 bases fitting TRBD1. Germline V gene sequence: CDR1 MNHEY, CDR2 SMNVEV (reference sequence). The length of the CDR3 is 15 residues. V trimming: 3 bases; J trimming: 9 bases; junction bases outside the gene matches: 8. This chain's CDR3 is CASSFPGQGRGEQFF. CDR3 in DNA: TGTGCCAGCAGTTTCCCGGGACAGGGGAGGGGTGAGCAGTTCTTC.

V usage is TRBV5-5 and J usage is TRBJ2-7; D remains ambiguous. The CDR3 runs to 11 residues. CDR1 is SGHKS and CDR2 is YYEKEE in the germline V gene (reference sequence). V was pared by 10 bases and J by 4 bases, with 12 bases between. For the CDR3, the DNA is TGTGCCTCCATGGGCCCATACGAGCAGTACTTC. This sequence encodes CASMGPYEQYF. Full variable domain (outside the CDR3, taken from reference TRBV5-5 and TRBJ2-7): DAGVTQSPTHLIKTRGQQVTLRCSPISGHKSVSWYQQVLGQGPQFIFQYYEKEERGRGNFPDRFSARQFPNYSSELNVNALLLGDSALYLCASMGPYEQYFGPGTRLTVT.

This clone was counted once. The chain joins TRBV27 to TRBJ1-6; D is ambiguous. V shed 2 bases and J shed 7 bases, with 6 bases lying between them. The CDR3 has 13 amino acids. In germline, CDR1 is MNHEY, CDR2 SMNVEV (reference sequence). For the CDR3, the DNA is TGTGCCAGCAGTTTAGGGCCGAATTCACCCCTCCACTTT. Amino acid sequence: CASSLGPNSPLHF.

This chain uses TRBV19 with TRBJ2-1; D not certain. V was clipped by 5 bases and J by 0 bases, with 5 bases between them. Germline CDR1 reads LNHDA; CDR2 reads SQIVND (reference sequence). CDR3 size: 13 residues. The CDR3 DNA reads TGTGCCAGTAGTTACAGCTCCTACAATGAGCAGTTCTTC. It specifies CASSYSSYNEQFF.